This record looks at one T cell receptor beta chain sequence and its context. Its specificity is unknown. This sample was taken from a study of CXCR3-negative and CXCR3-positive naive CD8 T cells. Study-wide points: Memory CD8+ cells had much lower diversity, and both naive subsets had comparably high diversity. Naive CXCR3-positive and CXCR3-negative cells shared similar TRBV-TRBJ usage, unlike memory cells.

Germline CDR1 is MNHEY and CDR2 is SVGEGT. The CDR3 has 16 amino acids. The TRB cDNA libraries were prepared by 5' RACE with UMI labels. TCRdb re-called the 5' RACE reads and catalogs CDR3 proteins one per entry, DNA excluded. The sample totals some 28,000 distinct CDR3 sequences; its top ten clones hold approximately 10%. The V call is TRBV6-2 or TRBV6-3, the J call TRBJ2-7; there is no DNA to check the TCRdb D call of TRBD2. The sequence was obtained from a human donor in good health. Some clones in this sample may be carry-over from other donors' samples. Sequencing used memory CD8+ T cells from blood. This CDR3 is CASSYGTADDTYEQYF.